The 8 T cell receptor beta chains below all came from one sample that was sequenced in a study of T cell repertoires in cytomegalovirus infection. TCRdb used MiXCR to reprocess the reads, holding one entry per CDR3 protein. This sample has approximately 500,000 distinct CDR3 sequences, with about 15% found just once. Material: CD8+ T cells from PBMCs. The receptors shown here come from a human donor in good health (CMV status not recorded). Some clones in this sample may be carry-over from other donors' samples.

The rearrangement joins TRBV11-3 to TRBJ1-1; no clear D gene. CDR3 length: 15 residues. The germline V and J ends were trimmed by 5 bases and 1 base, with 14 bases remaining between them. Germline CDR1 SGHNT, CDR2 YENEEA. CDR3 sequence: CASSAGRLGNTEAFF. The CDR3 nucleotides are TGTGCCAGCAGCGCCGGACGCCTCGGGAACACTGAAGCTTTCTTT.

This clonotype was counted between two and nine times. The gene calls are TRBV6-5 and TRBJ2-3, with 7 bases lining up with TRBD2. CDR1 and CDR2 (germline): MNHEY, SVGAGI. The CDR3 runs 15 residues. V lost 6 bases, J lost 1 base, and 7 bases stayed unmatched. The CDR3 nucleotides read TGTGCCAGCAGCTTTCGGGGAGGGGGCACAGATACGCAGTATTTT. Amino acid sequence: CASSFRGGGTDTQYF.

The genes are TRBV25-1 and TRBJ1-1, with 7 bases that match TRBD1. CDR1 and CDR2 from the germline V gene are MGHDK and SYGVNS. The CDR3 has 15 amino acids. J was trimmed by 5 bases and V by 2 bases; bases with no gene match: 8. CDR3 in amino acids: CASSEALGQRTEAFF. CDR3 DNA: TGTGCCAGCAGTGAAGCCCTGGGACAGAGGACTGAAGCTTTCTTT.

The CDR3 loop is CASRLLAGDSSYEQYF. The CDR3 DNA is TGCGCCAGCAGACTTCTAGCGGGGGATAGCTCCTACGAGCAGTACTTC. J is TRBJ2-7 and V is TRBV4-1; 10 bases agree with TRBD2. The CDR3 consists of 16 residues. Germline V gives CDR1 MGHRA, CDR2 YSYEKL. J gave up 0 bases and V 6 bases, and 8 bases lay outside the gene matches.

Many counts were recorded for this clonotype. The rearrangement links TRBV6-1 to TRBJ2-7; 12 nucleotides agree with TRBD2. The CDR3 is 16 residues long. Germline V lookup: CDR1 MNHNS, CDR2 SASEGT. J was trimmed by 6 bases and V by 5 bases; bases with no gene match: 11. Written as DNA, the CDR3 is TGTGCCAGCAGTCACGGACTAGCGGGGCCCTTAGTCGAGCAGTACTTC. It encodes CASSHGLAGPLVEQYF.

This clonotype was seen at least ten times. V gene TRBV12-3 or TRBV12-4 combines with J gene TRBJ1-1; D gene uncertain. The CDR3 has 13 residues. The V gene lost 9 bases and the J gene lost 1 base, with 12 bases spanning the gap. The CDR3 DNA is TGTGCCAGTAGGAGGGAGCCGAACACTGAAGCTTTCTTT. Encoded protein: CASRREPNTEAFF.

CDR3 protein: CASSQAGGIYNEQFF. The CDR3 DNA is TGCGCCAGCAGCCAAGCGGGGGGGATCTACAATGAGCAGTTCTTC. The chain links TRBV4-1 to TRBJ2-1; 8 positions match TRBD2. CDR3 length equals 15 residues. V dropped 1 base and J dropped 3; count of bases not matched to a gene: 2. Germline V gives CDR1 MGHRA, CDR2 YSYEKL.

This clonotype was counted ten times or more. This chain links TRBV5-1 with TRBJ2-3; TRBD2 matches 16 bases. The CDR3 covers 18 residues. Trimming at V came to 3 bases and at J to 5 bases, leaving 9 bases not matched to a gene. Germline V gene lookup returns CDR1 SGHRS and CDR2 YFSETQ. CDR3 loop: CASSYLGLAGGPGDTQYF. As DNA, the CDR3 is TGCGCCAGCAGCTACCTGGGACTAGCGGGAGGGCCGGGAGATACGCAGTATTTT.